This T cell receptor beta chain was sequenced during a study of beta chain features in type 1 diabetes. Comment on this clone: Its cognate antigen is unknown.

One heparinised draw of blood, averaging approximately 110 mL, came from each donor. CD4+ naive, central memory, regulatory and stem cell-like memory cells were sorted via CD45RO/CCR7/CD25/CD127/CD95/CD27. Since all of the isolated RNA was reverse transcribed, expressed TCRB transcripts were what got sequenced. The assay was immunoSEQ multiplex PCR, and TCRdb's table has in-frame clones only and misses some. In the table there are 850,000 to 900,000 clones, around a sixth of which are singletons. Study-wide results and caveats: Over-representation of high TCR-expressing cells was a possible consequence of cDNA sequencing. VDJ junctions in type 1 diabetes patients carried more deletions and fewer insertions.

This CDR3 comprises 14 residues. V shed 2 bases, J shed 2 bases, and the junction held 3 bases outside the gene matches. The sample comprised naive CD4+ T cells from blood. This receptor was taken from a woman aged 18 to 35 in good health. This chain connects TRBV23-1 to TRBJ2-7; 7 bases map to TRBD2. TRBV23-1 is reported as an ORF; its role is uncertain. The CDR3 region has the DNA TGCGCCAGCAGTCAAGACACTAGCGCCTACGAGCAGTACTTC. Translation: CASSQDTSAYEQYF.